A selection of T cell receptor beta chains follows, all from one sample in a study of T cells after posttransplantation cyclophosphamide. The table came from immunoSEQ multiplex PCR; TCRdb's copy has only in-frame clones and leaves some out. The sample presents 38,000 or so clones, none singletons. Sequences were obtained from PBMCs. These receptors came from a man aged 45-60 years in good health, CMV-negative, and a related stem cell transplant donor. The CDR3 runs from the conserved cysteine through the conserved F or W. A D gene is named only where the DNA matches it firmly. Not all rows give a size; the values are once, few, many and, for expanded clones, a class.

clone size: many; CDR3 length: 12; D gene: .; V gene: TRBV29-1; J gene: TRBJ2-1; CDR3 DNA: TGCAGCGTTGATTTTCTGGTGCCAGGGCAGTTCTTC; CDR3 protein: CSVDFLVPGQFF
clone size: many; CDR3 length: 15; D gene: .; V gene: TRBV2; J gene: TRBJ2-7; CDR3 DNA: TGTGCCAGCAGTGACCAGGGGACCAACTCCTACGAGCAGTACTTC; CDR3 protein: CASSDQGTNSYEQYF
clone size: many; CDR3 length: 17; D gene: TRBD1; V gene: TRBV7-9; J gene: TRBJ1-5; CDR3 DNA: TGTGCCAGCAGCTCATGGACAGGGGGCCTTCCTAATCAGCCCCAGCATTTT; CDR3 protein: CASSSWTGGLPNQPQHF
clone size: many; CDR3 length: 16; D gene: TRBD2; V gene: TRBV19; J gene: TRBJ2-3; CDR3 DNA: TGTGCCAGTAGTTTCCGGACTAGCGGAGGCACAGATACGCAGTATTTT; CDR3 protein: CASSFRTSGGTDTQYF
clone size: many; CDR3 length: 14; D gene: TRBD1; V gene: TRBV19; J gene: TRBJ1-5; CDR3 DNA: TGTGCCAGTAGTCCACGGACAGGGTATCAGCCCCAGCATTTT; CDR3 protein: CASSPRTGYQPQHF
clone size: few; CDR3 length: 16; D gene: TRBD2; V gene: TRBV19; J gene: TRBJ2-1; CDR3 DNA: TGTGCCAGTACTAACGGACGACTAGCGGGATACAATGAGCAGTTCTTC; CDR3 protein: CASTNGRLAGYNEQFF
clone size: many; CDR3 length: 16; D gene: TRBD1; V gene: TRBV6-6; J gene: TRBJ1-2; CDR3 DNA: TGTGCCAGCACCCGGGACAGAACGGCGGCTAACTATGGCTACACCTTC; CDR3 protein: CASTRDRTAANYGYTF
clone size: many; CDR3 length: 14; D gene: TRBD1; V gene: TRBV6-5; J gene: TRBJ2-3; CDR3 DNA: TGTGCCAGCAACGGGGACAGTAGCGCAGATACGCAGTATTTT; CDR3 protein: CASNGDSSADTQYF
clone size: few; CDR3 length: 14; D gene: .; V gene: TRBV27; J gene: TRBJ2-7; CDR3 DNA: TGTGCCAGCCATAGTGGGGACTTCCTCTACGAGCAGTACTTC; CDR3 protein: CASHSGDFLYEQYF
clone size: few; CDR3 length: 22; D gene: TRBD2; V gene: TRBV9; J gene: TRBJ2-2; CDR3 DNA: TGTGCCAGCAGCGTCCGGGGGTATAAACTGGCTAGCGGGGGGTCGAACACCGGGGAGCTGTTTTTT; CDR3 protein: CASSVRGYKLASGGSNTGELFF
clone size: .; CDR3 length: 18; D gene: TRBD2; V gene: TRBV27; J gene: TRBJ2-2; CDR3 DNA: TGTGCCAGCAGTTTCCTTCGGGTTAGCGGGGTTAACACCGGGGAGCTGTTTTTT; CDR3 protein: CASSFLRVSGVNTGELFF
clone size: .; CDR3 length: 15; D gene: .; V gene: TRBV10-3; J gene: TRBJ2-1; CDR3 DNA: TGTGCCATCAGTGAGTCGTCGGCGAACTACAATGGGCAGTTCTTC; CDR3 protein: CAISESSANYNGQFF
clone size: many; CDR3 length: 15; D gene: TRBD1; V gene: TRBV7-2; J gene: TRBJ1-1; CDR3 DNA: TGTGCCAGCAGCTTAGGAGGGGCCGGGACAGGGGTGGCTTTCTTT; CDR3 protein: CASSLGGAGTGVAFF
clone size: many; CDR3 length: 14; D gene: .; V gene: TRBV5-5; J gene: TRBJ2-1; CDR3 DNA: TGTGCCAGCAGCCCCCTAGGGGGTAACAATGAGCAGTTCTTC; CDR3 protein: CASSPLGGNNEQFF
clone size: many; CDR3 length: 15; D gene: .; V gene: TRBV6-5; J gene: TRBJ2-3; CDR3 DNA: TGTGCCAGCAGCCCCACAAGTTCTAGCACAGATACGCAGTATTTT; CDR3 protein: CASSPTSSSTDTQYF
clone size: .; CDR3 length: 17; D gene: TRBD1; V gene: TRBV29-1; J gene: TRBJ2-1; CDR3 DNA: TGCAGCGTTGATGGGACAGTACTAACTAATTCCTACAATGAGCAGTTCTTC; CDR3 protein: CSVDGTVLTNSYNEQFF
clone size: many; CDR3 length: 15; D gene: TRBD1; V gene: TRBV19; J gene: TRBJ2-3; CDR3 DNA: TGTGCCAGTAGTATAGGGGACAGGGCCCCAGATACGCAGTATTTT; CDR3 protein: CASSIGDRAPDTQYF
clone size: few; CDR3 length: 15; D gene: .; V gene: TRBV7-9; J gene: TRBJ2-3; CDR3 DNA: TGTGCCAGCAGCCCTATCTTAGCTGTCCCAGATACGCAGTATTTT; CDR3 protein: CASSPILAVPDTQYF
clone size: many; CDR3 length: 13; D gene: .; V gene: TRBV29-1; J gene: TRBJ1-1; CDR3 DNA: TGCAGCGCCTCGGGTCAGGGGAACACTGAAGCTTTCTTT; CDR3 protein: CSASGQGNTEAFF
clone size: many; CDR3 length: 16; D gene: .; V gene: TRBV28; J gene: TRBJ1-3; CDR3 DNA: TGTGCCAGCAGTGAACCTAGGGGAGGGTCTGGAAACACCATATATTTT; CDR3 protein: CASSEPRGGSGNTIYF
clone size: many; CDR3 length: 15; D gene: TRBD1; V gene: TRBV7-2; J gene: TRBJ1-6; CDR3 DNA: TGTGCCAGCAGGGCGGGCGGGACAGCTAATTCACCCCTCCACTTT; CDR3 protein: CASRAGGTANSPLHF
clone size: many; CDR3 length: 13; D gene: .; V gene: TRBV5-5; J gene: TRBJ1-2; CDR3 DNA: TGTGCCAGCAGCACCCCGGCAGAGGTTGGCTACACCTTC; CDR3 protein: CASSTPAEVGYTF
clone size: many; CDR3 length: 14; D gene: TRBD2; V gene: TRBV7-9; J gene: TRBJ2-1; CDR3 DNA: TGTGCCAGCAGCTTAGCGCCGGGGGGAAATGAGCAGTTCTTC; CDR3 protein: CASSLAPGGNEQFF
clone size: many; CDR3 length: 9; D gene: .; V gene: TRBV2; J gene: TRBJ2-1; CDR3 DNA: TGTGCCAGCAGGGGCGAGCAGTTCTTC; CDR3 protein: CASRGEQFF
clone size: many; CDR3 length: 14; D gene: .; V gene: TRBV5-1; J gene: TRBJ1-1; CDR3 DNA: TGCGCCAGCAGCGGTGGCTCCCCAGACACTGAAGCTTTCTTT; CDR3 protein: CASSGGSPDTEAFF
clone size: many; CDR3 length: 14; D gene: TRBD2; V gene: TRBV5-1; J gene: TRBJ2-7; CDR3 DNA: TGCGCCAGCAGCTCCCTCGCGGGGGGTTACGAGCAGTACTTC; CDR3 protein: CASSSLAGGYEQYF
clone size: many; CDR3 length: 14; D gene: TRBD1; V gene: TRBV6-6; J gene: TRBJ1-3; CDR3 DNA: TGTGCCAGCAGACAGGGGGCATCCGGAAACACCATATATTTT; CDR3 protein: CASRQGASGNTIYF
clone size: many; CDR3 length: 15; D gene: .; V gene: TRBV18; J gene: TRBJ2-3; CDR3 DNA: TGTGCCAGCTCACCTCCGCGGGGCGTACTCGGTACGCAGTATTTT; CDR3 protein: CASSPPRGVLGTQYF
clone size: many; CDR3 length: 12; D gene: .; V gene: TRBV6-1; J gene: TRBJ1-2; CDR3 DNA: TGTGCCAGCATTTGGGGTGAGCCTCCGGGGACCTTC; CDR3 protein: CASIWGEPPGTF
clone size: many; CDR3 length: 11; D gene: .; V gene: TRBV9; J gene: TRBJ2-7; CDR3 DNA: TGTGCCAGCGGGCCTGGCTACGAGCAGTACTTC; CDR3 protein: CASGPGYEQYF
clone size: .; CDR3 length: 15; D gene: .; V gene: TRBV9; J gene: TRBJ2-5; CDR3 DNA: TGTGCCAGCAGCCTTGGTAGCGCGTACCAAGAGACCCAGTACTTC; CDR3 protein: CASSLGSAYQETQYF